These 22 T cell receptor beta chains originate from one sample sequenced in a study of human thymus T cells. Resections from corrective heart surgery supplied the thymus tissue. The assay was immunoSEQ multiplex PCR, and TCRdb's table has in-frame clones only and misses some. The sample contains about 130,000 clones, 90% to 95% of which appear only once. Source material: thymus tissue. Every receptor here comes from a boy in the first two years of life with a congenital heart defect but otherwise immunologically healthy.

This chain uses TRBV7-9 with TRBJ1-1; D possibly corresponds to TRBD1 (5 bases). Germline lookup yields CDR1 SEHNR and CDR2 FQNEAQ (reference sequence). The length of the CDR3 is 14 residues. Trimming cost V 8 bases and J 1 base, with 14 bases left between them. The DNA of the CDR3 is TGTGCCAGCGGACACCGAAAAGCGAACACTGAAGCTTTCTTT. Amino acids: CASGHRKANTEAFF.

The chain employs TRBV27 and TRBJ2-7, with D perhaps being TRBD1 or TRBD2 (6 bases each). The V gene's germline CDR1 is MNHEY and CDR2 SMNVEV (reference sequence). CDR3 size: 14 residues. Trimming left V 7 bases short and J 0 bases short, with 13 bases between. The CDR3 nucleotides read TGTGCCAGCAAGGAGGGGGTAAGCTCCTACGAGCAGTACTTC. This codes for CASKEGVSSYEQYF.

The rearrangement uses TRBV6-1 and TRBJ1-1; no clear D gene. The germline V gene has CDR1 MNHNS and CDR2 SASEGT. Trimming cost V 1 base and J 1 base, with 10 bases left between them. This CDR3 spans 15 amino acids. This chain's CDR3 is CASSEELAENTEAFF. In DNA form, the CDR3 reads TGTGCCAGCAGTGAAGAACTTGCCGAGAACACTGAAGCTTTCTTT.

This clone was seen a single time. The chain is built from TRBV6-6 and TRBJ2-2; D may be TRBD2 (6 bases). Per germline, CDR1 MNHNY and CDR2 SVGAGI (reference sequence). This CDR3 is 15 amino acids long. Trimming cost V 5 bases and J 0 bases, with 10 bases left between them. This chain's CDR3 is CASSRWGANTGELFF. The CDR3 DNA is TGTGCCAGCAGTCGCTGGGGGGCGAACACCGGGGAGCTGTTTTTT.

The chain uses TRBV9 and TRBJ1-2, with D unresolved. The CDR3 is 13 residues long. The germline V gene has CDR1 SGDLS and CDR2 YYNGEE. With 3 bases removed from V and 4 bases from J, the gap between germline ends came to 10 bases. In nucleotides, the CDR3 is TGTGCCAGCAGCGCCGCCAAGGGCTATGGCTACACCTTC. The encoded protein is CASSAAKGYGYTF.

The chain has TRBV12-5 and TRBJ1-2; 7 bases align to TRBD1. V gave up 3 bases and J gave up 6 bases; unmatched junction bases: 10. The V gene's germline CDR1 is LGHNT and CDR2 FRNRAP. CDR3 length equals 15 residues. The CDR3 DNA reads TGTGCTAGTGGTTTTTCAGGGGGTAAGGTGGATGGCTACACCTTC. Residues: CASGFSGGKVDGYTF.

The J gene is TRBJ2-5, the V gene TRBV6-5; perhaps TRBD2 as D (5 bases). CDR3 length: 14 amino acids. Germline values: CDR1 MNHEY, CDR2 SVGAGI. V was cut by 5 bases and J by 7 bases, with 17 bases left in between. CDR3 amino acids: CASSGLSGMGTQYF. CDR3 DNA sequence: TGTGCCAGCAGTGGTTTATCCGGGATGGGGACCCAGTACTTC.

The chain employs TRBV30 and TRBJ2-5; D gene ambiguous. The DNA end is a closer match to TRBJ2-7, so the J assignment may be wrong. This CDR3 is built from 13 residues. Germline CDR1 and CDR2: GTSNPN and SVGIG (reference sequence). CDR3 sequence (DNA): TGTGCCTGGAGTGGTCGATTTTACTACGAGCAGTACTTC. Translation gives CAWSGRFYYEQYF.

The chain carries TRBV5-1 and TRBJ2-1, with a possible D match to TRBD2 (6 bases). Trimming removed 2 bases at V and 1 base at J, with 16 bases between. The CDR3 is 17 residues long. Germline V lookup: CDR1 SGHRS, CDR2 YFSETQ. CDR3 sequence reads: CASSFPGDFPSYNEQFF. In nucleotides, the CDR3 is TGCGCCAGCAGCTTCCCGGGGGACTTCCCTTCCTACAATGAGCAGTTCTTC.

This chain connects TRBV4-2 to TRBJ1-5; no clear D gene. CDR3 length: 14 residues. Trimming took 0 bases from V and 1 from J, leaving 4 bases between them. The germline gives CDR1 LGHNA, CDR2 YNFKEQ. The CDR3, as DNA: TGTGCCAGCAGCCAAGATAACAGCAATCAGCCCCAGCATTTT. Translating it yields CASSQDNSNQPQHF.

V gene TRBV4-3 combines with J gene TRBJ2-1; TRBD2 aligns across 12 bases. With V trimmed by 0 bases and J by 5 bases, 5 bases remained unmatched. Germline values: CDR1 LGHNA, CDR2 YSLEER. The CDR3 consists of 17 residues. The CDR3 DNA reads TGCGCCAGCAGCCAAGATGGTACTAGCGGGGGGAACAATGAGCAGTTCTTC. Translation: CASSQDGTSGGNNEQFF.

This chain uses TRBV30 with TRBJ1-3; D is uncertain. Trimming shortened V by 1 base and J by 8 bases, and 12 bases separated the two germline ends. The CDR3 extends over 13 amino acids. CDR1 is GTSNPN, CDR2 SVGIG, per germline (reference sequence). The CDR3 nucleotides are TGTGCCTGGAGTGGCACCGAAGCTTACACCATATATTTT. The encoded protein is CAWSGTEAYTIYF.

V is TRBV5-6 and J is TRBJ2-3; no clear D. CDR1 is SGHDT, CDR2 YYEEEE, per germline. The CDR3 has 13 amino acids. Between the trimmed V and J ends, which lost 3 bases and 6 bases, there was a span of 11 bases. The CDR3 DNA reads as TGTGCCAGCAGCTCCGTCCCGGAGGATACGCAGTATTTT. Residues: CASSSVPEDTQYF.

The chain carries TRBV29-1 and TRBJ1-1; D remains ambiguous. CDR1 and CDR2 from the germline V gene are SQVTM and ANQGSEA. The CDR3 is made up of 14 amino acids. The V end was cut by 6 bases, the J end by 3 bases, with 17 bases between. The CDR3 sequence is CSVLRRARDTEAFF. The DNA of the CDR3 is TGCAGCGTCCTCCGCCGCGCTAGGGACACTGAAGCTTTCTTT.

V usage is TRBV7-2 and J usage is TRBJ1-5; no clear D. V shed 5 bases and J shed 3 bases, with 8 bases lying between them. This CDR3 has 13 residues. Germline assignment: CDR1 SGHTA and CDR2 FQGNSA. In DNA form, the CDR3 reads TGTGCCAGCAGCCCCTCATACAATCAGCCCCAGCATTTT. Its translation is CASSPSYNQPQHF. Filled out from reference TRBV7-2 and TRBJ1-5, the complete variable domain reads GAGVSQSPSNKVTEKGKDVELRCDPISGHTALYWYRQSLGQGLEFLIYFQGNSAPDKSGLPSDRFSAERTGGSVSTLTIQRTQQEDSAVYLCASSPSYNQPQHFGDGTRLSIL.

This chain joins TRBV5-5 and TRBJ1-2; 9 bases map to TRBD1. The V gene end was trimmed by 2 bases and the J gene end by 8 bases; junction bases not matched to a gene: 10. Germline CDR1 reads SGHKS; CDR2 reads YYEKEE (reference sequence). The CDR3 consists of 15 residues. The CDR3, as DNA: TGTGCCAGCAGCTTAGCCGGGACAGGGAGTAAAGGCTACACCTTC. Translation: CASSLAGTGSKGYTF.

The chain couples TRBV6-5 to TRBJ1-1; a weak D match, TRBD1 (5 bases). V was pared by 5 bases and J by 5 bases, with 6 bases between. This CDR3 has 11 residues. CDR1 MNHEY and CDR2 SVGAGI come from the germline V gene. CDR3 nucleotide sequence: TGTGCCAGCAGTGGGGCGACTGAAGCTTTCTTT. Amino acids: CASSGATEAFF.

This chain joins TRBV19 and TRBJ2-2, with D uncertain. The CDR3 runs to 11 residues. Trimming removed 7 bases at V and 7 bases at J, with 7 bases between. Germline loops: CDR1 LNHDA, CDR2 SQIVND (reference sequence). The CDR3 DNA sequence: TGTGCCAGTAATTCCCTCGGGGAGCTGTTTTTT. Translated, it gives CASNSLGELFF.

The chain carries TRBV7-6 and TRBJ2-6; D gene unclear. The CDR3 covers 19 residues. CDR1 SGHVS and CDR2 FNYEAQ come from the germline V gene. V was clipped by 2 bases and J by 2 bases, with 19 bases between them. CDR3 nucleotides: TGTGCCAGCAGCTTAAGGTCTCCCGGCAGGCGGCCTGGGGCCAACGTCCTGACTTTC. Protein: CASSLRSPGRRPGANVLTF.

The chain is built from TRBV7-2 and TRBJ2-1, with D possibly TRBD2 on 5 matching bases. The V gene's germline CDR1 is SGHTA and CDR2 FQGNSA. This CDR3 is 15 amino acids long. Trimming pared 1 base from V and 0 bases from J, leaving 7 bases between. For the CDR3, the DNA is TGTGCCAGCAGCTTAGAGCGGAGCTCCTACAATGAGCAGTTCTTC. Encoded protein: CASSLERSSYNEQFF.

A single count supports this clone. The genes are TRBV6-1 and TRBJ2-7; 9 nucleotides match TRBD1. V shed 2 bases, J shed 5 bases, and the junction held 13 bases outside the gene matches. The CDR3 runs 17 residues. Germline V gives CDR1 MNHNS, CDR2 SASEGT. In DNA form, the CDR3 reads TGTGCCAGCAGTGAAAGCTTGAGGGACAGGGTTGGAAACGAGCAGTACTTC. Its translation: CASSESLRDRVGNEQYF.

This chain uses TRBV9 with TRBJ2-3; the D gene could be TRBD1 or TRBD2 (5 bases each). From germline, CDR1 is SGDLS and CDR2 YYNGEE. The CDR3 is 16 amino acids. V was shortened by 4 bases and J by 1 base, with 16 bases between the two germline ends. The CDR3 sequence is CASSLVGDPGTDTQYF. The CDR3 DNA reads TGTGCCAGCAGCCTAGTCGGGGACCCAGGCACAGATACGCAGTATTTT.